The clone carrying this T cell receptor (beta chain) was seen repeatedly, ten times or more. Its antigen is undetermined. This sample was taken from a study of T cells in Graves' hyperthyroidism and ophthalmopathy. Whole-study context: Peripheral blood samples were taken at initial diagnosis, prior to any treatment.

Points from the study as a whole: A model built on 13 V-J features separated ophthalmopathy from stable hyperthyroidism.

The CDR3 covers 15 residues. Germline V CDR1 and CDR2: MGHDK, SYGVNS. V was pared by 6 bases and J by 5 bases, with 8 bases of the junction left unmatched. What was amplified from RNA transcripts were TCR beta CDR3 regions. The TCR CDR3 was amplified in a first-round RT-PCR using the HTBI primer set. Each CDR3 protein is one row after TCRdb ran MiXCR on the multiplex PCR reads. The table shows around 760,000 distinct CDR3 sequences, with roughly 32% occurring only once. Graves' hyperthyroidism was deemed stable absent ophthalmopathy progression within 18 months. Participants, patients aged 18 to 65, had newly diagnosed hyperthyroidism with a duration under 2 months.

The chain joins TRBV25-1 to TRBJ2-5; 11 bases agree with TRBD1. The material sequenced was blood. The receptor comes from a woman aged 40 to 50 with Graves' hyperthyroidism. CDR3 DNA: TGTGCCAGCAGCTTGGACAGGGGGCTGGATGAGACCCAGTACTTC. Translating gives CASSLDRGLDETQYF.